Each of the 24 T cell receptor beta chains below was sequenced from the same sample in a study of cytomegalovirus exposure and HLA in healthy donors. This table comes from immunoSEQ multiplex PCR, and its TCRdb copy is limited to in-frame clones, with some not included. The profile covers about 130,000 clones, with more than 95% appearing a single time and 1.7% taken by the ten largest. The source material was PBMCs. The origin of the receptors is a man between 18 and 35 years old in good health and CMV-seronegative.

The chain couples TRBV7-9 to TRBJ1-2; D gene unclear. The V end was cut by 5 bases, the J end by 6 bases, with 10 bases between. Germline CDR1 reads SEHNR; CDR2 reads FQNEAQ (reference sequence). This CDR3 is built from 12 residues. CDR3 sequence reads: CASSPPGDGYTF. CDR3 nucleotide sequence: TGTGCCAGCAGCCCCCCGGGTGATGGCTACACCTTC.

The chain has TRBV4-3 and TRBJ2-3, with 8 bases that match TRBD2. This CDR3 has 17 residues. V trimming: 1 base; J trimming: 4 bases; junction bases outside the gene matches: 10. The germline V gene encodes CDR1 LGHNA and CDR2 YSLEER. CDR3 protein: CASSQGRVSGSADTQYF. DNA for the CDR3: TGCGCCAGCAGCCAAGGAAGGGTAAGCGGGAGTGCAGATACGCAGTATTTT.

V and J are TRBV7-2 and TRBJ2-3; 7 bases fit TRBD2. J lost 1 base, V lost 3 bases, and 7 bases had no gene match. Per the germline V gene, CDR1 is SGHTA and CDR2 is FQGNSA. The CDR3 contains 16 residues. DNA of the CDR3: TGTGCCAGCAGCTTTCCTTCGAGCGGGGGCACAGATACGCAGTATTTT. This gives the protein CASSFPSSGGTDTQYF.

This chain connects TRBV4-1 to TRBJ2-1; TRBD2 aligns across 7 bases. CDR3 length equals 16 residues. Germline V CDR1 and CDR2: MGHRA, YSYEKL. V dropped 1 base and J dropped 1; count of bases not matched to a gene: 4. As DNA, the CDR3 is TGCGCCAGCAGCCAAGGCCGACTAGCATCCTACAATGAGCAGTTCTTC. Protein product: CASSQGRLASYNEQFF.

The chain links TRBV19 to TRBJ1-1, with 8 bases lining up with TRBD1. Germline CDR1 and CDR2: LNHDA and SQIVND (reference sequence). CDR3 length: 15 residues. The ends lost 1 base at V and 4 bases at J; junction bases unmatched: 5. CDR3 nucleotides: TGTGCCAGTAGTATAGGGCGGACAGGGAGCACTGAAGCTTTCTTT. Its protein product is CASSIGRTGSTEAFF.

The chain links TRBV7-3 to TRBJ2-1; 11 bases line up with TRBD2. Trimming at V came to 2 bases and at J to 2 bases, leaving 2 bases not matched to a gene. Germline V CDR1 and CDR2: SGHTA, FQGTGA. CDR3 length: 16 amino acids. This CDR3 is CASSLSGLAAYNEQFF. The DNA for the CDR3 is TGTGCCAGCAGCTTATCGGGACTAGCGGCCTACAATGAGCAGTTCTTC.

The chain has TRBV28 and TRBJ1-5; 8 bases map to TRBD1. V lost 5 bases to trimming and J lost 3 bases; unmatched junction nucleotides: 6. The CDR3 spans 15 residues. Germline CDR1 is MDHEN and CDR2 is SYDVKM. The chain's CDR3 is CASSPWTGNNQPQHF. The DNA of the CDR3 is TGTGCCAGCAGTCCCTGGACAGGGAACAATCAGCCCCAGCATTTT.

The gene calls are TRBV13 and TRBJ2-7; the match to TRBD2 covers 8 bases. With 8 bases clipped from V and 7 bases from J, the junction kept 10 bases outside the gene matches. There are 13 residues in the CDR3. Germline V lookup: CDR1 PRHDT, CDR2 FYEKMQ (reference sequence). In DNA form, the CDR3 reads TGTGCCAGCGGGCTAGCGGGCCGACGGGAGCAGTACTTC. Its protein is CASGLAGRREQYF.

This clone was counted a single time. The V call is TRBV4-3, the J call TRBJ2-5; D is unclear. The CDR3 is 14 residues long. Trimming removed 0 bases from V and 2 bases from J, with 7 bases in between. Looked up from germline, CDR1 is LGHNA and CDR2 is YSLEER. CDR3 nucleotide sequence: TGCGCCAGCAGCCAAGATCTAGGACAAGAGACCCAGTACTTC. Translating gives CASSQDLGQETQYF.

The CDR3 is CASSQDRLEVSYNEQFF. DNA for the CDR3: TGCGCCAGCAGCCAAGACAGACTAGAAGTCTCCTACAATGAGCAGTTCTTC. The chain combines TRBV4-3 with TRBJ2-1, with D perhaps matching TRBD2 (6 bases). V lost 0 bases, J lost 0 bases, and 12 bases lay in between. Germline-derived CDR1 and CDR2 are LGHNA and YSLEER. This CDR3 is built from 17 residues.

The sample holds one count of this clone. Its ends do not fully match the called genes, so a read error is possible. The chain links TRBV7-7 to TRBJ2-7, with TRBD1 matching over 9 bases. The CDR3 totals 13 residues. Per the germline V gene, CDR1 is SSHAT and CDR2 is FNYEAQ (reference sequence). This CDR3 reads CASSLTGGGEQYF. The CDR3, as DNA: TGTGCTAGCAGCTTGACAGGGGGAGGGGAGCAGTACTTC.

The chain is built from TRBV9 and TRBJ2-3; 10 nucleotides align to TRBD2. Per germline, CDR1 SGDLS and CDR2 YYNGEE. V shed 4 bases and J 2 bases; nucleotides not matched to a gene: 10. This CDR3 is 17 amino acids long. The CDR3 spells CASSRYKLAGYTDTQYF. Written as DNA, the CDR3 is TGTGCCAGCAGCCGATATAAACTAGCGGGATACACAGATACGCAGTATTTT.

This clone appeared once. This sample includes further DNA sequences coding for the same CDR3. The rearrangement uses TRBV4-1 and TRBJ2-7; tentatively, D is TRBD1 (5 bases). Germline V CDR1 and CDR2: MGHRA, YSYEKL. The V and J ends lost 4 bases and 2 bases respectively, with 9 bases between them. The CDR3 covers 13 residues. The CDR3 nucleotides read TGCGCCAGCAGCCCTACGACAGCCTACGAGCAGTACTTC. Protein: CASSPTTAYEQYF.

V usage is TRBV30 and J usage is TRBJ2-7, with 7 bases fitting TRBD2. Germline V lookup: CDR1 GTSNPN, CDR2 SVGIG (reference sequence). The CDR3 has 14 amino acids. V was clipped by 0 bases and J by 7 bases; unmatched bases: 9. CDR3 residues: CAWSVLQRGGEQYF. DNA of the CDR3: TGTGCCTGGAGTGTACTGCAGCGGGGAGGTGAGCAGTACTTC.

In DNA, the CDR3 is TGTGCCAGCAGTCTCTATACTAGCGGGCGTAACTACGAGCAGTACTTC. Protein: CASSLYTSGRNYEQYF. The chain couples TRBV27 to TRBJ2-7; 9 bases are a match to TRBD2. Unmatched junction bases numbered 11, after V lost 5 bases and J lost 3 bases. From germline, CDR1 is MNHEY and CDR2 SMNVEV (reference sequence). This CDR3 spans 16 amino acids.

The chain has TRBV15 and TRBJ2-2; D perhaps matches TRBD2 (5 bases). Trimming stripped 1 base from V and 6 bases from J, with 12 bases between. This CDR3 region has 15 residues. Germline-derived CDR1 and CDR2 are LNHNV and YYDKDF (reference sequence). CDR3 nucleotide sequence: TGTGCCACCAGCAGAGGACGGCGAGCGGCCGGGGAGCTGTTTTTT. This sequence encodes CATSRGRRAAGELFF. Full variable domain (rest looked up from reference TRBV15 and TRBJ2-2): DAMVIQNPRYQVTQFGKPVTLSCSQTLNHNVMYWYQQKSSQAPKLLFHYYDKDFNNEADTPDNFQSRRPNTSFCFLDIRSPGLGDTAMYLCATSRGRRAAGELFFGEGSRLTVL.

The gene calls are TRBV9 and TRBJ2-7; TRBD1 agrees at 10 bases. Germline V gene sequence: CDR1 SGDLS, CDR2 YYNGEE. Trimming removed 3 bases from V and 1 base from J; junction bases left unmatched: 4. The CDR3 runs 15 residues. CDR3 in DNA: TGTGCCAGCAGCGCGACGGGACAGGGGTCCTACGAGCAGTACTTC. It codes for CASSATGQGSYEQYF.

The rearrangement uses TRBV2 and TRBJ2-7, with D perhaps matching TRBD2 (5 bases). V dropped 1 base and J dropped 2 bases, with 12 bases sitting between them. Germline V gives CDR1 SNHLY, CDR2 FYNNEI. The CDR3 consists of 15 residues. In DNA form, the CDR3 reads TGTGCCAGCAGTGAAGAGGCGGGTTCAGCCTACGAGCAGTACTTC. This gives the protein CASSEEAGSAYEQYF.

The chain recombines TRBV7-8 with TRBJ1-4, with a tentative D call TRBD1 (6 bases). The CDR3 contains 16 residues. Germline values: CDR1 SGHVS, CDR2 FQNEAQ. Trimming pared 3 bases from V and 4 bases from J, leaving 15 bases between. In DNA, the CDR3 is TGTGCCAGCAGCTTGTACCGGGACACTATTAATGAAAAACTGTTTTTT. This sequence encodes CASSLYRDTINEKLFF.

The rearrangement joins TRBV29-1 to TRBJ1-1, with TRBD1 as a possible D gene (5 bases). CDR3 length: 13 amino acids. CDR1 and CDR2 from the germline V gene are SQVTM and ANQGSEA. V was clipped by 4 bases and J by 1 base, with 10 bases between them. In DNA, the CDR3 is TGCAGCGTTGGGCGGGGCAGGAACACTGAAGCTTTCTTT. It encodes CSVGRGRNTEAFF.

The chain has TRBV10-3 and TRBJ2-7, with 9 bases aligning to TRBD1. Germline CDR1 ENHRY, CDR2 SYGVKD. The CDR3 runs 13 residues. Trimming cost V 8 bases and J 4 bases; bases outside gene matches: 6. The CDR3 sequence: CAIQGGTGYEQYF. CDR3 nucleotide sequence: TGTGCCATCCAGGGAGGGACAGGGTACGAGCAGTACTTC.

This chain links TRBV9 with TRBJ2-1, with D perhaps matching TRBD1 (6 bases). CDR1 is SGDLS and CDR2 is YYNGEE in the germline V gene. There are 16 residues in the CDR3. The V end lost 0 bases, the J end lost 2 bases, and 12 bases lay between the germline ends. The CDR3 nucleotides read TGTGCCAGCAGCGTAGCCCGAGACAGGACCTACAATGAGCAGTTCTTC. Encoded protein: CASSVARDRTYNEQFF.

The rearrangement uses TRBV4-3 and TRBJ2-1, with D perhaps matching TRBD2 (6 bases). CDR1 is LGHNA and CDR2 is YSLEER in the germline V gene. The CDR3 length is 14 residues. V lost 0 bases to trimming and J lost 9 bases, with 12 bases between them. CDR3: CASSQDRRAGEQFF. CDR3 nucleotides: TGCGCCAGCAGCCAAGATAGGAGGGCGGGTGAGCAGTTCTTC.

The chain combines TRBV7-9 with TRBJ2-5, with unresolved D. Germline values: CDR1 SEHNR, CDR2 FQNEAQ (reference sequence). This CDR3 comprises 12 residues. V gave up 7 bases and J gave up 5 bases, with 11 bases separating them. CDR3 loop: CASTSSPETQYF. DNA of the CDR3: TGTGCCAGCACCTCCTCCCCGGAGACCCAGTACTTC.